Listed below are T cell receptor beta chains from one sample, sequenced in a study of blood T cell repertoires in COVID-19. The data were produced by immunoSEQ multiplex PCR, yet TCRdb's version contains in-frame clones alone and is incomplete. The table lists roughly 250,000 clones, about 81% of them singletons. Material: peripheral blood. The source is an older woman with active or convalescent COVID-19. CDR3s include the opening cysteine and the closing phenylalanine or tryptophan. The order of the fields is clone size, J gene, V gene, D gene, CDR3 DNA, CDR3 protein. A D gene is named only where the DNA matches it firmly. Some rows mark clone size as missing; the rest say once, few, many or name a class of expanded clone.

once TRBJ1-2 TRBV6-5 NA TGTGCCACCCAGCGGGGGGACTATGGCTACACCTTC CATQRGDYGYTF
NA TRBJ1-2 TRBV7-2 TRBD1 TGTGCCAGCAGCTTAGGGAGGACAGGGAGGGACTATGGCTACACCTTC CASSLGRTGRDYGYTF
NA TRBJ2-3 TRBV29-1 NA TGCAGCGTAAAAGCAGGGGCCGCTAGCACAGATACGCAGTATTTT CSVKAGAASTDTQYF
once TRBJ1-2 TRBV29-1 NA TGCAGCGTTGACAGGGGTTACAACTATGGCTACACCTTC CSVDRGYNYGYTF
NA TRBJ2-5 TRBV19 NA TGTGCCAGTAGTAATCGGGGGATGCAAGAGACCCAGTACTTC CASSNRGMQETQYF
NA TRBJ2-2 TRBV7-6 TRBD2 TGTGCCAGCAGCCTATACTTGGACAGTAGGACTAGCGGGGTCACCGGGGAGCTGTTTTTT CASSLYLDSRTSGVTGELFF
NA TRBJ1-2 TRBV7-9 TRBD1 TGTGCCAGCAGCCCGGACAGGGGGTGGTATGGCTACACCTTC CASSPDRGWYGYTF
few TRBJ1-1 TRBV7-2 NA TGTGCCAGCAGCTTAGGTCAGGGGAGCACTGAAGCTTTCTTT CASSLGQGSTEAFF
NA TRBJ2-7 TRBV27 TRBD2 TGTGCCAGCAGTTACGGACCGGGACTACCCTACGAGCAGTACTTC CASSYGPGLPYEQYF
NA TRBJ2-3 TRBV5-6 TRBD2 TGTGCCAGCAGCTTGGGGGGCGGGGGGGTCATTGGGCAGTATTTT CASSLGGGGVIGQYF
NA TRBJ1-3 TRBV5-1 TRBD1 TGCGCCAGCAGCCCACAGACAGGGTCTGGAAACACCATATATTTT CASSPQTGSGNTIYF
NA TRBJ1-2 TRBV4-1 TRBD1 TGCGCCAGCAGCCAGGTGTCGACAGGGTACGATGGCTACACCTTC CASSQVSTGYDGYTF
once TRBJ1-1 TRBV4-2 TRBD1 TGTGCCAGCAGCCAAAGGGACAGCGACACTGAAGCTTTCTTT CASSQRDSDTEAFF
NA TRBJ2-3 TRBV30 TRBD1 TGTGCCTGGTCCCGGACAGGGGGCATAGATACGCAGTATTTT CAWSRTGGIDTQYF
NA TRBJ2-5 TRBV3-1/TRBV3-2 NA TGTGCCAGCAGCCAACGGGTAGCGTATGATGTTTTGGAGACCCAGTACTTC CASSQRVAYDVLETQYF
once TRBJ2-3 TRBV10-3 TRBD2 TGTGCCATCAGTGAGTCTCATAGCGGGGGTATCACAGATACGCAGTATTTT CAISESHSGGITDTQYF
NA TRBJ2-3 TRBV7-8 NA TGTGCCAGCAGCGCCGCCGGGACAAGAACAGATACGCAGTATTTT CASSAAGTRTDTQYF
NA TRBJ1-2 TRBV6-6 NA TGTGCCACCACTGGAGCGGGGGGCGTTGGCTACACCTTC CATTGAGGVGYTF
once TRBJ2-1 TRBV7-9 NA TGTGCCAGCAGCCCTTACAATGAGCAGTTCTTC CASSPYNEQFF
NA TRBJ1-5 TRBV3-1/TRBV3-2 TRBD1 TGTGCCAGCAGCCCAGGGGGACAGGGGGGCAATCAGCCCCAGCATTTT CASSPGGQGGNQPQHF
NA TRBJ1-4 TRBV4-3 TRBD1 TGCGCCAGCAGCCAAGAGACAGGGGCAAGTGAAAAACTGTTTTTT CASSQETGASEKLFF
NA TRBJ2-4 TRBV18 NA TGTGCCAGCTCACCACCCGTCCAACTAGCCAAAAACATTCAGTACTTC CASSPPVQLAKNIQYF
NA TRBJ2-3 TRBV4-3 NA TGCGCCAGCAGCCAAGGGCAGTATGATACGCAGTATTTT CASSQGQYDTQYF
NA TRBJ1-2 TRBV5-4 NA TGTGCCAGCAGCTTGACAGCTAACTATGGCTACACCTTC CASSLTANYGYTF
NA TRBJ1-4 TRBV19 NA TGTGCCAGTAGTATAGCACAGCATGAAAAACTGTTTTTT CASSIAQHEKLFF
many TRBJ1-1 TRBV4-3 TRBD1 TGCGCCAGCAGCCAGGGACAGGGGGCAAGAGGGACTTTCTTT CASSQGQGARGTFF
NA TRBJ1-5 TRBV27 NA TGTGCCAGCAGTTTAGACAGGTCCGTTGGTCAGCCCCAGCATTTT CASSLDRSVGQPQHF
NA TRBJ1-2 TRBV4-1 TRBD1 TGCGCCAGCAGCCAAGACCCCGGACAGGGGGGGTATGGCTACACCTTC CASSQDPGQGGYGYTF
NA TRBJ2-7 TRBV5-4 TRBD1 TGTGCCAGCAGCTTGGGACAGGGGTACTACGAGCAGTACTTC CASSLGQGYYEQYF